This TCR beta chain was recovered during a study of glioma-infiltrating T cells. Study-wide points: Very few CDR3 sequences were shared between tissue and blood.

Using RNA template, CDR3s of TCR alpha and beta were amplified with iRepertoire arm-PCR. One-step reverse transcription and amplification started from roughly 100-400 ng of tissue mRNA or PBMC total RNA. TCRdb redid the calling of the multiplex PCR reads with MiXCR, one entry per CDR3 protein. The sample shows roughly 100,000 distinct CDR3 sequences, around 30% of them seen only once. A note on this clonotype: Antigen: not known. A much larger clone lies one base from this, so it may be a read error.

The sequenced sample was glioma tissue, nonneoplastic brain tissue, or PBMCs (not recorded which). This TCR derives from a human donor with low-grade glioma or glioblastoma, undergoing nonglioma brain surgery, or in good health (not recorded which).

The CDR3: CSARRPVDLNTEAFF. Here the CDR3 DNA reads TGCAGTGCTCGACGGCCTGTTGACTTGAACACTGAAGCTTTCTTT. The chain has TRBV20-1 and TRBJ1-1; D not certain. Germline CDR1 DFQATT, CDR2 SNEGSKA (reference sequence). The V and J ends lost 5 bases and 0 bases respectively, with 16 bases between them. The CDR3 is 15 residues long.